The sequence of this T cell receptor (beta chain) was determined in a study of cytomegalovirus exposure and HLA in healthy donors. The germline CDR1 and CDR2 sequences are SGHRS and YFSETQ. V lost 1 base to trimming and J lost 0 bases, with 13 bases between them. The CDR3 covers 16 residues. The PCR had 60 Vbeta and 13 Jbeta primers. This table comes from immunoSEQ multiplex PCR, and its TCRdb copy is limited to in-frame clones, with some not included. The table records about 200,000 clones, 65% to 80% of them present only once. The receptor was derived from a man aged 40-49 years in good health and CMV-seronegative. The chain is built from TRBV5-1 and TRBJ1-1, with a possible D match to TRBD1 (6 bases). The sequencing input was PBMCs. CDR3: CASSLYGDKLNTEAFF. In DNA form, the CDR3 reads TGCGCCAGCAGCTTGTATGGGGACAAGCTGAACACTGAAGCTTTCTTT.